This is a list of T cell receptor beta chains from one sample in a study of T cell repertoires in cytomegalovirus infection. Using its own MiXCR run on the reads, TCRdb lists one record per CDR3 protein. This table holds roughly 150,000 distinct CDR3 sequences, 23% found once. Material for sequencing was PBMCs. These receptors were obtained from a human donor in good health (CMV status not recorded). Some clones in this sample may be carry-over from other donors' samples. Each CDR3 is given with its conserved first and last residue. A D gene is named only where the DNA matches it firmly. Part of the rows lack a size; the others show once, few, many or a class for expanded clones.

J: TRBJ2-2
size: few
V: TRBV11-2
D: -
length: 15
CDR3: CASSNTGSATGELFF
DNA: TGTGCCAGCAGCAACACTGGGTCTGCCACCGGGGAGCTGTTTTTT

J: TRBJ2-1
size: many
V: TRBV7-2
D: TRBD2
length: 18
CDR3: CASSLVPSGRGLHNEQFF
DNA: TGTGCCAGCAGCTTAGTGCCTAGCGGGAGGGGACTCCACAATGAGCAGTTCTTC

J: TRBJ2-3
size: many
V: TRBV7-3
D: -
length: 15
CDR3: CASSFSGAGTDTQYF
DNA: TGTGCCAGCAGCTTTAGCGGAGCCGGCACAGATACGCAGTATTTT

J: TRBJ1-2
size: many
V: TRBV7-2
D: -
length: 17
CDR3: CASSHSGTRRVGYGYTF
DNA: TGTGCCAGCAGCCATTCCGGGACACGCAGAGTGGGCTATGGCTACACCTTC

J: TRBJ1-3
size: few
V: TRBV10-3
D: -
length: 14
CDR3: CAISEPGAGNTIYF
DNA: TGTGCCATCAGTGAACCAGGAGCTGGAAACACCATATATTTT

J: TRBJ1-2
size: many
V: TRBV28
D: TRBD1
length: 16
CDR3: CASSLGRGRVLSGYTF
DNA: TGTGCCAGCAGTTTAGGCAGGGGGCGTGTGCTTAGTGGCTACACCTTC

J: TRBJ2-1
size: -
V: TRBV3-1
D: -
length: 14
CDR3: CASSQMRGGNEQFF
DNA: TGTGCCAGCAGCCAGATGAGGGGTGGGAATGAGCAGTTCTTC

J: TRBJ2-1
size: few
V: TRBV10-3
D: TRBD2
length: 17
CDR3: CAIGVSGGAGSYNEQFF
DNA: TGTGCCATCGGTGTTAGCGGGGGGGCAGGTTCCTACAATGAGCAGTTCTTC

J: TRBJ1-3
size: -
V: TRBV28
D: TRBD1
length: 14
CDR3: CASTWDSSGNTIYF
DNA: TGTGCCAGCACCTGGGACAGCTCTGGAAACACCATATATTTT

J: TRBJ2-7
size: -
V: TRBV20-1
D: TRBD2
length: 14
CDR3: CSARDWTSSYEQYF
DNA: TGCAGTGCTAGAGATTGGACTAGCTCCTACGAGCAGTACTTC

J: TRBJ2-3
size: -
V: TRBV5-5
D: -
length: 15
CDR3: CASSLFSGGTDTQYF
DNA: TGTGCCAGCAGCTTGTTCTCAGGCGGCACAGATACGCAGTATTTT

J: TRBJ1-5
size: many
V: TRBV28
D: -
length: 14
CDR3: CASSLTGLNQPQHF
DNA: TGTGCCAGCAGTTTAACGGGCCTTAATCAGCCCCAGCATTTT

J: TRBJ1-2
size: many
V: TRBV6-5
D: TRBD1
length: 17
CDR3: CASSTTPGQGTNYGYTF
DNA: TGTGCCAGCAGTACGACCCCGGGACAGGGAACGAACTATGGCTACACCTTC

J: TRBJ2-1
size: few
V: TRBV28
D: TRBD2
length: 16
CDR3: CASSFIGTSAGNEQFF
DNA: TGTGCCAGCAGTTTTATTGGGACTAGCGCTGGCAATGAGCAGTTCTTC

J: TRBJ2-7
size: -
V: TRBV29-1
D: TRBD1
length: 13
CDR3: CSVDSGTGPEQYF
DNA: TGCAGCGTTGATTCCGGGACAGGGCCCGAGCAGTACTTC

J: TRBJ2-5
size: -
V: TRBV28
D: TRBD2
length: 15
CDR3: CASSRTSGTLETQYF
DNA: TGTGCCAGCAGCCGGACTAGCGGGACTCTAGAGACCCAGTACTTC

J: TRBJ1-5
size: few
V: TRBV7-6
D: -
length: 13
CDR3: CASSLDRNQPQHF
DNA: TGTGCCAGCAGCTTAGACAGGAATCAGCCCCAGCATTTT

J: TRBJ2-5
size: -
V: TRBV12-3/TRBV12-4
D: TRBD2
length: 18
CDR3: CASSFAVGLAGARETQYF
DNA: TGTGCCAGCAGTTTCGCCGTGGGACTAGCGGGGGCGAGGGAGACCCAGTACTTC

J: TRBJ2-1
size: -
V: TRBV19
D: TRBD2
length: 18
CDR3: CASSIRLAGGSVYNEQFF
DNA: TGTGCCAGTAGTATCAGACTAGCGGGAGGGTCTGTCTACAATGAGCAGTTCTTC

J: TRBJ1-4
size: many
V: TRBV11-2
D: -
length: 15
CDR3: CASSLTAIDNEKLFF
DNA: TGTGCCAGCAGCTTGACAGCTATCGATAATGAAAAACTGTTTTTT

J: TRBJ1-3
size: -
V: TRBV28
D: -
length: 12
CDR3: CASSFGRDTIYF
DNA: TGTGCCAGCAGTTTCGGGCGAGACACCATATATTTT

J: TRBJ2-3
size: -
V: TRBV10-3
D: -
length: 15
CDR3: CAISDPMRGSNTQYF
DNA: TGTGCCATCAGTGACCCTATGCGGGGCTCAAATACGCAGTATTTT

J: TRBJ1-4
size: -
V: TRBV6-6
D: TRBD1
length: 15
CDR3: CASSYEGTGLLELFF
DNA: TGTGCCAGCAGTTACGAGGGGACAGGCCTCCTAGAACTGTTTTTT

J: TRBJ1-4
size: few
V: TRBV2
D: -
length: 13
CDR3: CASTARGSEKLFF
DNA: TGTGCCAGTACCGCCCGGGGGAGTGAAAAACTGTTTTTT

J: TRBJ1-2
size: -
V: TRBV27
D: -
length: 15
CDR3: CASSPKSGSRGGYTF
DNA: TGTGCCAGCAGTCCCAAATCAGGTAGCCGAGGCGGCTACACCTTC